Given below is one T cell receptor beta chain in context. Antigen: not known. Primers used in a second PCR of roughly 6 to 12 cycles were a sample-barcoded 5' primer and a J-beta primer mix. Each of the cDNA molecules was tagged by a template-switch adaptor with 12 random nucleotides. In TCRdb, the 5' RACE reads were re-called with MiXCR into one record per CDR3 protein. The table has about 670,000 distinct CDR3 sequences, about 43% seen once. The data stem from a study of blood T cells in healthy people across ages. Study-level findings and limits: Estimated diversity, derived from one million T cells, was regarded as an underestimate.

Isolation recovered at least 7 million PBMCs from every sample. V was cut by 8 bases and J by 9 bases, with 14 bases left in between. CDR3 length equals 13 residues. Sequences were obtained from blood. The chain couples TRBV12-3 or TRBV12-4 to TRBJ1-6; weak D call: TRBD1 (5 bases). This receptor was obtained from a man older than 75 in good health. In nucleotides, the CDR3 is TGTGCCAGCCGTGCTCAGGGTGGTTCACCCCTCCACTTT. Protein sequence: CASRAQGGSPLHF.